A selection of T cell receptor beta chains follows, all from one sample in a study of identifying expanded T cells in peripheral blood. Generated by immunoSEQ multiplex PCR, the TCRdb table keeps only in-frame clones and is missing some. The table lists more than 95,000 clones, roughly 80% of them singletons. The sequenced sample was blood. These receptors all stem from a person aged 18 to 75 in good health. The CDR3 runs from the conserved cysteine through the conserved F or W. A D gene is named only where the DNA matches it firmly. Size is stated for part of the rows, as once, few or many counts, or as a class when the clone is expanded.

TRBV4-3	TRBD2	TRBJ2-1	.	CASSDSGTSGLNEQFF	TGCGCCAGCAGCGATTCCGGCACTAGCGGGTTAAATGAGCAGTTCTTC
TRBV10-3	.	TRBJ1-2	.	CAISVGSGYTF	TGTGCCATCAGTGTAGGCTCTGGCTACACCTTC
TRBV5-1	.	TRBJ1-1	.	CASSSEAPGTFF	TGCGCCAGCAGCTCCGAAGCACCTGGGACTTTCTTT
TRBV19	.	TRBJ1-1	once	CASRPYRDTEAFF	TGTGCCAGTCGGCCATATCGGGACACTGAAGCTTTCTTT
TRBV9	.	TRBJ2-1	once	CASSAFSYNEQFF	TGTGCCAGCAGCGCGTTTTCCTACAATGAGCAGTTCTTC
TRBV9	.	TRBJ2-7	.	CASSTGGAVSYEQYF	TGTGCCAGCAGCACTGGGGGGGCGGTAAGTTACGAGCAGTACTTC
TRBV7-9	.	TRBJ2-1	.	CASSVSSSYNEQFF	TGTGCCAGCAGCGTAAGTAGTTCCTACAATGAGCAGTTCTTC
TRBV30	.	TRBJ2-7	.	CAWSVRMELSEQYF	TGTGCCTGGAGTGTACGAATGGAACTTAGCGAGCAGTACTTC
TRBV7-9	.	TRBJ1-1	.	CATMNFEAFF	TGTGCCACCATGAACTTTGAAGCTTTCTTT
TRBV29-1	TRBD2	TRBJ2-3	.	CSVKLAGGADTQYF	TGCAGCGTTAAGTTGGCGGGGGGAGCAGATACGCAGTATTTT
TRBV6-1	.	TRBJ2-4	.	CASSLRGAKNIQYF	TGTGCCAGCAGCCTCAGGGGAGCCAAAAACATTCAGTACTTC
TRBV30	.	TRBJ1-2	.	CAWRAAQTGFGDGYTF	TGTGCCTGGAGGGCGGCACAGACCGGTTTTGGGGATGGCTACACCTTC
TRBV6-1	TRBD2	TRBJ2-3	once	CASSDRTSGVRVRDTQYF	TGTGCCAGCAGTGACCGGACTAGCGGGGTGAGGGTAAGAGATACGCAGTATTTT
TRBV7-9	TRBD1	TRBJ2-5	.	CASSPGDRVGETQYF	TGTGCCAGCAGTCCGGGTGACAGGGTCGGGGAGACCCAGTACTTC
TRBV21-1	.	TRBJ1-5	.	CASSSLDRADNQPQHF	TGTGCCAGCAGCTCCCTGGACAGGGCCGATAATCAGCCCCAGCATTTT
TRBV15	.	TRBJ1-1	.	CATSRPRGSEAFF	TGTGCCACCAGCAGACCTCGGGGTTCTGAAGCTTTCTTT
TRBV27	.	TRBJ1-5	.	CASSSLRGQPQHF	TGTGCCAGCAGTTCCCTCAGGGGCCAGCCCCAGCATTTT
TRBV5-1	TRBD1	TRBJ1-5	.	CASSMGQGAYQPQHF	TGCGCCAGCAGCATGGGACAGGGGGCGTATCAGCCCCAGCATTTT
TRBV9	.	TRBJ2-3	.	CASSVGTRGPTDTQYF	TGTGCCAGCAGCGTCGGGACTCGCGGTCCCACAGATACGCAGTATTTT
TRBV2	.	TRBJ1-2	.	CASIGGDGYTF	TGTGCCAGCATCGGAGGTGATGGCTACACCTTC
TRBV7-2	.	TRBJ2-1	.	CASSFVSDSDEQFF	TGTGCCAGCAGCTTCGTGTCCGATTCGGATGAGCAGTTCTTC
TRBV5-4	.	TRBJ1-2	.	CASSLDGQGWGGYTF	TGTGCCAGCAGCTTGGATGGTCAGGGTTGGGGAGGCTACACCTTC
TRBV9	.	TRBJ2-7	.	CASSVGVALSYEQYF	TGTGCCAGCAGCGTAGGGGTGGCGTTGTCCTACGAGCAGTACTTC
TRBV19	.	TRBJ2-7	.	CASSMGAGAYEQYF	TGTGCCAGTAGTATGGGGGCAGGCGCCTACGAGCAGTACTTC
TRBV19	.	TRBJ1-6	few	CASSIGQLNNSPLHF	TGTGCCAGTAGTATCGGACAACTAAATAATTCACCCCTCCACTTT
TRBV5-4	TRBD1	TRBJ1-4	few	CASRRNRDSGEKLFF	TGTGCCAGCAGGAGGAACAGGGACAGTGGAGAAAAACTGTTTTTT
TRBV6-6	TRBD1	TRBJ1-1	.	CASSRQGEVTEAFF	TGTGCCAGCAGCAGACAGGGGGAGGTTACTGAAGCTTTCTTT
TRBV10-1	.	TRBJ2-3	.	CASSPWGSTDTQYF	TGCGCCAGCTCCCCTTGGGGCAGCACAGATACGCAGTATTTT
TRBV7-3	TRBD2	TRBJ2-7	.	CASSLTSGAYYEQYF	TGTGCCAGCAGCTTAACTAGCGGGGCCTACTACGAGCAGTACTTC
TRBV7-2	TRBD1	TRBJ1-2	.	CASSLRPTGGGDGYTF	TGTGCCAGCAGCCTCCGGCCGACAGGGGGCGGGGATGGCTACACCTTC
TRBV7-2	TRBD1	TRBJ2-7	.	CASSLTGYEQYF	TGTGCCAGCAGCTTGACAGGGTACGAGCAGTACTTC
TRBV7-3	.	TRBJ2-1	.	CASSLAGASEQFF	TGTGCCAGCAGCTTAGCGGGGGCCAGTGAGCAGTTCTTC
TRBV5-6	.	TRBJ1-1	many	CASSLGGDTEAFF	TGTGCCAGCAGCTTGGGAGGGGACACTGAAGCTTTCTTT
TRBV2	TRBD1	TRBJ2-5	.	CASSPGQGNGETQYF	TGTGCCAGCAGCCCGGGACAGGGAAACGGAGAGACCCAGTACTTC
TRBV7-3	TRBD1	TRBJ1-4	.	CASSSGQGVNEKLFF	TGTGCCAGCAGCTCGGGACAGGGTGTTAATGAAAAACTGTTTTTT
TRBV7-9	.	TRBJ1-2	.	CASSYGTGEGYTF	TGTGCCAGCAGCTACGGGACGGGGGAAGGCTACACCTTC
TRBV29-1	.	TRBJ1-1	.	CSVKSGVEAFF	TGCAGCGTTAAATCAGGGGTTGAAGCTTTCTTT
TRBV7-8	TRBD1	TRBJ2-7	few	CASSLDRTYEQYF	TGTGCCAGCAGTCTGGACAGGACCTACGAGCAGTACTTC
TRBV7-9	.	TRBJ1-6	.	CASSFDSEPNSPLHF	TGTGCCAGCAGCTTTGACTCCGAACCTAATTCACCCCTCCACTTT
TRBV7-9	.	TRBJ1-3	.	CASWGNTIYF	TGTGCCAGCTGGGGAAACACCATATATTTT
TRBV5-5	.	TRBJ1-2	.	CASSLAAHPGGTSYGYTF	TGTGCCAGCAGCTTGGCCGCCCACCCGGGGGGCACAAGCTATGGCTACACCTTC
TRBV18	TRBD2	TRBJ2-1	.	CASSPMVLAGVHFDEQFF	TGTGCCAGCTCACCTATGGTACTAGCGGGGGTCCATTTCGATGAGCAGTTCTTC
TRBV5-1	.	TRBJ2-3	.	CASSFRGGGSPDTQYF	TGCGCCAGCAGCTTCCGCGGAGGGGGCAGTCCAGATACGCAGTATTTT
TRBV6-6	TRBD2	TRBJ2-3	.	CASSYGRGGTDTQYF	TGTGCCAGCAGTTACGGTCGGGGGGGAACAGATACGCAGTATTTT
TRBV7-9	TRBD1	TRBJ2-3	once	CASSLAQGEDTQYF	TGTGCCAGCAGCTTAGCACAGGGGGAAGATACGCAGTATTTT
TRBV6-5	.	TRBJ1-1	.	CASSYAPEGTEAFF	TGTGCCAGCAGTTACGCTCCCGAGGGCACTGAAGCTTTCTTT
TRBV20-1	.	TRBJ2-7	.	CSFSGLSRQYF	TGCAGTTTCTCCGGGCTAAGTAGGCAGTACTTC
TRBV5-4	.	TRBJ1-6	.	CASSSGQWSSPLHF	TGTGCCAGCAGCTCTGGACAGTGGAGCTCACCCCTCCACTTT
TRBV6-5	.	TRBJ1-1	.	CASSYSHGYDTEAFF	TGTGCCAGCAGTTATTCGCATGGTTACGACACTGAAGCTTTCTTT
TRBV5-4	.	TRBJ2-1	once	CASSFRQGGVPYNEQFF	TGTGCCAGCAGCTTCCGTCAGGGGGGGGTACCATACAATGAGCAGTTCTTC
TRBV30	.	TRBJ2-1	once	CAWSAPVRASYNEQFF	TGTGCCTGGAGTGCCCCAGTAAGGGCATCCTACAATGAGCAGTTCTTC
TRBV20-1	.	TRBJ2-7	.	CSARFDYEQYF	TGCAGTGCTAGGTTCGACTACGAGCAGTACTTC
TRBV30	.	TRBJ1-2	.	CAWQLTGMGYTF	TGTGCCTGGCAGTTAACGGGGATGGGCTACACCTTC